The clone carrying this T cell receptor beta chain has only a few counts. What it binds is unknown. Second-dose recipients at about 4 or about 12 weeks were treated as one pooled group. The data derive from a study of T cell responses to AZD1222 COVID-19 vaccine. The study's findings and limits: All repertoire sampling was performed exclusively after the peak T cell response. Spike-specific TCR breadth and depth grew following two AZD1222 doses. Among spike-specific TCRs, nearly half reportedly target unmutated variant regions.

Germline CDR1 LGHNA, CDR2 YSLEER. The CDR3 runs 15 residues. Trimming cost V 2 bases and J 3 bases; bases outside gene matches: 3. Produced via immunoSEQ multiplex PCR; TCRdb's table is partial and in-frame only. The table has approximately 77,000 clones, more than 90% seen once. Specimen: peripheral blood, collected 28 days after the second AZD1222 dose. The V call is TRBV4-3, the J call TRBJ1-5, with 8 bases fitting TRBD1. This receptor was obtained from an adult who received the AZD1222 COVID-19 vaccine. The CDR3 sequence is CASSQRTGNNQPQHF. The CDR3 nucleotides read TGCGCCAGCAGCCAACGGACAGGGAACAATCAGCCCCAGCATTTT.